One and the same sample provided the 18 T cell receptor beta chains below, sequenced in a study of vaccination and CD4 T cells after COVID-19. Cultured CD4+ T-cell DNA underwent Oncomine TCR Beta short-read sequencing. MiXCR was run by TCRdb on the PCR reads, yielding one entry per CDR3 protein. This table holds 15,000 to 20,000 distinct CDR3 sequences, more than 45% found once. For these receptors, no antigen is known. Sample treatment: approximately 9-day PBMC culture with coronavirus spike peptide pools or control peptides (ViraFEST assay). Sequenced here: CD4+ T cells from blood, cultured in vitro, sampled before SARS-CoV-2 vaccination. These receptors were collected from a human donor who had recovered from COVID-19.

J is TRBJ1-1 and V is TRBV7-8; the match to TRBD1 covers 11 bases. CDR1 is SGHVS, CDR2 FQNEAQ, per germline. This CDR3 has 14 amino acids. With V trimmed by 5 bases and J by 4 bases, 3 bases remained unmatched. CDR3 amino acids: CASSRDRGSTEAFF. In DNA form, the CDR3 reads TGTGCCAGCAGCAGGGACAGGGGGAGCACTGAAGCTTTCTTT.

This clonotype was observed a few times. The rearrangement links TRBV20-1 to TRBJ1-6; tentatively, D is TRBD1 (5 bases). Germline assignment: CDR1 DFQATT and CDR2 SNEGSKA (reference sequence). V lost 1 base, J lost 9 bases, and 7 bases lay in between. CDR3 length: 12 amino acids. The CDR3 region has the DNA TGCAGTGCTAGAGGGGGCGGTTCACCCCTCCACTTT. Translating gives CSARGGGSPLHF.

This chain connects TRBV28 to TRBJ1-4; D ambiguous. The CDR3 is 13 residues long. Trimming stripped 3 bases from V and 4 bases from J, with 6 bases between. The germline gives CDR1 MDHEN, CDR2 SYDVKM. CDR3 bases: TGTGCCAGCAGTTTGGGTAATAATGAAAAACTGTTTTTT. This encodes CASSLGNNEKLFF. The full variable domain, completed using reference TRBV28 and TRBJ1-4, is DVKVTQSSRYLVKRTGEKVFLECVQDMDHENMFWYRQDPGLGLRLIYFSYDVKMKEKGDIPEGYSVSREKKERFSLILESASTNQTSMYLCASSLGNNEKLFFGSGTQLSVL.

The V gene is TRBV7-9, the J gene TRBJ1-6; D not certain. Looked up from germline, CDR1 is SEHNR and CDR2 is FQNEAQ (reference sequence). Deletions cut 1 base from V and 10 bases from J, with 11 bases between. CDR3 length: 14 amino acids. The CDR3 sequence is CASSLVRTGSPLHF. For the CDR3, the DNA is TGTGCCAGCAGCTTAGTAAGGACTGGGTCACCCCTCCACTTT.

The chain links TRBV20-1 to TRBJ1-1; D is unresolved. V was clipped by 2 bases and J by 4 bases, with 11 bases between them. The CDR3 runs 13 residues. Germline CDR1 reads DFQATT; CDR2 reads SNEGSKA (reference sequence). CDR3 bases: TGCAGTGCTAGAAGGGCGCCAGTCACTGAAGCTTTCTTT. Residues: CSARRAPVTEAFF.

This clonotype was seen more than once but under ten times. The chain recombines TRBV20-1 with TRBJ2-5; 12 positions agree with TRBD1. Germline CDR1 and CDR2: DFQATT and SNEGSKA (reference sequence). V dropped 1 base and J dropped 4; count of bases not matched to a gene: 4. The CDR3 covers 15 residues. CDR3 residues: CSARASGQGAETQYF. The CDR3 nucleotides read TGCAGTGCTAGAGCTTCGGGACAGGGGGCAGAGACCCAGTACTTC.

This clonotype was found a few times. The J gene is TRBJ1-2, the V gene TRBV6-1, with TRBD1 as a possible D gene (5 bases). This CDR3 is built from 14 residues. The V gene's germline CDR1 is MNHNS and CDR2 SASEGT. V gave up 7 bases and J gave up 3 bases, with 15 bases separating them. The CDR3 protein is CASTSFGGDYGYTF. DNA for the CDR3: TGTGCCAGCACCTCCTTTGGGGGTGACTATGGCTACACCTTC.

The V and J genes are TRBV27 and TRBJ1-1; tentative D call: TRBD1 (6 bases). CDR1 and CDR2 (germline): MNHEY, SMNVEV (reference sequence). The V end was cut by 1 base, the J end by 3 bases, with 12 bases between. There are 15 residues in the CDR3. For the CDR3, the DNA is TGTGCCAGCAGTTTATATGGGGGGGCTCACACTGAAGCTTTCTTT. Its protein product is CASSLYGGAHTEAFF.

This clonotype was observed a few times. The chain employs TRBV6-4 and TRBJ2-3, with TRBD1 as a possible D gene (5 bases). V dropped 4 bases and J dropped 0 bases, with 8 bases sitting between them. Germline V gene lookup returns CDR1 MRHNA and CDR2 SNTAGT. The CDR3 is made up of 14 amino acids. CDR3: CASSVTASTDTQYF. For the CDR3, the DNA is TGTGCCAGCAGTGTGACAGCCAGCACAGATACGCAGTATTTT.

This chain joins TRBV19 and TRBJ1-1; D possibly corresponds to TRBD1 (5 bases). The CDR3 is made up of 15 amino acids. Germline CDR1 and CDR2: LNHDA and SQIVND (reference sequence). V was clipped by 6 bases and J by 3 bases, with 17 bases between them. The CDR3 sequence: CASSKGLIPDTEAFF. Written as DNA, the CDR3 is TGTGCCAGTAGCAAGGGGCTGATACCCGACACTGAAGCTTTCTTT.

The count of this clonotype is one. The chain combines TRBV11-1 with TRBJ1-2, with a tentative D call TRBD1 (6 bases). With 5 bases removed from V and 5 bases from J, the gap between germline ends came to 12 bases. Germline loops: CDR1 SGHAT, CDR2 FQDESV (reference sequence). This CDR3 comprises 13 residues. CDR3 DNA: TGTGCCAGCAGCCGACAGGTGGAGTATGGCTACACCTTC. Its protein product is CASSRQVEYGYTF.

The chain recombines TRBV28 with TRBJ2-7, with 7 bases aligning to TRBD2. Trimming at V came to 6 bases and at J to 4 bases, leaving 15 bases not matched to a gene. The germline CDR1 and CDR2 sequences are MDHEN and SYDVKM. This CDR3 is 16 amino acids long. The CDR3 here is CASRSQRDGSVYEQYF. The CDR3 DNA follows: TGTGCCAGCAGATCGCAGCGGGACGGGTCGGTGTACGAGCAGTACTTC.

The gene calls are TRBV9 and TRBJ1-6; 8 bases agree with TRBD1. The CDR3 sequence is 14 residues long. Germline V gives CDR1 SGDLS, CDR2 YYNGEE. Trimming took 5 bases from V and 10 from J; bases not matched to a gene: 8. CDR3 DNA sequence: TGTGCCAGCAGAAAGGGACAGGAGGACTCACCCCTCCACTTT. It is translated as CASRKGQEDSPLHF.

The rearrangement links TRBV5-1 to TRBJ2-3; D is unresolved. The CDR3 spans 15 residues. Germline CDR1 SGHRS, CDR2 YFSETQ. Trimming shortened V by 1 base and J by 5 bases, and 14 bases separated the two germline ends. As DNA, the CDR3 is TGCGCCAGCAGCTTGAGGCAGGATAAGGGAGATACGCAGTATTTT. Translated, it gives CASSLRQDKGDTQYF.

The chain carries TRBV11-2 and TRBJ1-1; the D is unclear. V lost 5 bases, J lost 2 bases, and 12 bases lay in between. CDR1 SGHAT and CDR2 FQNNGV come from the germline V gene. The CDR3 has 14 amino acids. CDR3 sequence: CASSMRALNTEAFF. CDR3 nucleotide sequence: TGTGCCAGCAGCATGAGGGCCCTAAACACTGAAGCTTTCTTT. The full variable domain, with the rest looked up from reference TRBV11-2 and TRBJ1-1, is EAGVAQSPRYKIIEKRQSVAFWCNPISGHATLYWYQQILGQGPKLLIQFQNNGVVDDSQLPKDRFSAERLKGVDSTLKIQPAKLEDSAVYLCASSMRALNTEAFFGQGTRLTVV.

This rearrangement joins TRBV30 to TRBJ1-1; D is perhaps TRBD1 (6 bases). Trimming cost V 5 bases and J 1 base, with 20 bases left between them. Looked up from germline, CDR1 is GTSNPN and CDR2 is SVGIG (reference sequence). The length of the CDR3 is 16 residues. The CDR3 bases are TGTGCCTGGGGGGACACCGGGACACCATGGAACACTGAAGCTTTCTTT. Its protein is CAWGDTGTPWNTEAFF.

The chain links TRBV6-1 to TRBJ2-2, with 7 bases aligning to TRBD2. V shed 6 bases and J 5 bases; nucleotides not matched to a gene: 6. CDR3 length: 14 amino acids. The germline gives CDR1 MNHNS, CDR2 SASEGT. The CDR3 sequence: CASRGLVGTGELFF. The CDR3 DNA reads as TGTGCCAGCAGAGGACTAGTGGGTACCGGGGAGCTGTTTTTT.

The chain couples TRBV11-2 to TRBJ2-1; 10 positions agree with TRBD2. Germline assignment: CDR1 SGHAT and CDR2 FQNNGV. The V and J ends lost 4 bases and 9 bases, in that order; junction bases with no gene match: 12. The CDR3 runs 16 residues. This chain's CDR3 is CASSSGELAGVREQFF. DNA for the CDR3: TGTGCCAGCAGCTCTGGGGAGCTAGCGGGGGTTCGTGAGCAGTTCTTC.